Listed below are T cell receptor beta chains from one sample, sequenced in a study of beta chain features in type 1 diabetes. Using immunoSEQ multiplex PCR, the repertoire was profiled, and TCRdb retains in-frame clones only, with some absent. The table lists 550,000 to 850,000 clones, about an eighth of them singletons. Source material: naive CD4+ T cells from blood. The receptors originated from a man between 18 and 29 years old with type 1 diabetes. CDR3s include the opening cysteine and the closing phenylalanine or tryptophan. D genes are given only for firm matches. A clone size is listed for some rows: how often the clone was seen (once, few, many), or a class if it is expanded.

clone_size j_call d_call v_call cdr3_nt cdr3_aa
once TRBJ2-5 . TRBV7-3 TGTGCCAGCAGCTTTCTTCTGGTGGCCTGGGAGACCCAGTACTTC CASSFLLVAWETQYF
few TRBJ2-7 TRBD2 TRBV9 TGTGCCAGCAGCGCTAGCGGGGGACTAGCCTACGAGCAGTACTTC CASSASGGLAYEQYF
few TRBJ2-2 TRBD2 TRBV4-2 TGTGCCAGCAGCCAAGATTTAGAGACGGGACTAGTTCCCGGGGAGCTGTTTTTT CASSQDLETGLVPGELFF
. TRBJ2-5 . TRBV7-8 TGTGCCAGCAGCAAAGGGGACACATTTCAAGAGACCCAGTACTTC CASSKGDTFQETQYF
few TRBJ1-2 TRBD1 TRBV25-1 TGTGCCAGCAGTGAATACAGGGGGCATGGCTACACCTTC CASSEYRGHGYTF
. TRBJ2-3 . TRBV2 TGTGCCAGCCTTATCGGAGATACGCAGTATTTT CASLIGDTQYF
. TRBJ2-5 TRBD1 TRBV19 TGTGCCAGTACCCTAGGACAGGACTCTCAGACCCAGTACTTC CASTLGQDSQTQYF
few TRBJ2-2 . TRBV7-8 TGTGCCAGCAGCTTGGACAGACACGCGAACACCGGGGAGCTGTTTTTT CASSLDRHANTGELFF
. TRBJ1-2 . TRBV7-2 TGTGCCAGCAGCCGGGACCTCGACTATGGCTACACCTTC CASSRDLDYGYTF
few TRBJ2-3 . TRBV6-1 TGTGCCAGCAGTATAAAGCGGGATACGCAGTATTTT CASSIKRDTQYF
few TRBJ2-1 . TRBV19 TGTGCCAGTAGTGTAGGGACTGGGGGCAATGAGCAGTTCTTC CASSVGTGGNEQFF
. TRBJ1-2 . TRBV5-1 TGCGCCAGCAGCTCTCAGACAGGATATGGCTACACCTTC CASSSQTGYGYTF
few TRBJ2-5 . TRBV28 TGTGCCAGCGGTGCAGGTGGAGCGCGACCCCAAGAGACCCAGTACTTC CASGAGGARPQETQYF
. TRBJ2-3 . TRBV30 TGTGCCTGGAGTGTACCCCCCTACACAGATACGCAGTATTTT CAWSVPPYTDTQYF
few TRBJ2-3 TRBD2 TRBV5-1 TGCGCCAGCAGCCGCCTCCGGACTAGCGAGGGCACAGATACGCAGTATTTT CASSRLRTSEGTDTQYF
. TRBJ2-5 TRBD1 TRBV7-3 TGTGCCAGCAGCCCCCGCGGCAGGGGGTCTCCTCTGTCGGAGACCCAGTACTTC CASSPRGRGSPLSETQYF
few TRBJ2-1 TRBD2 TRBV7-8 TGTGCCAGCAGCCCAGAACGGGCTAGCGGCTCCTACAATGAGCAGTTCTTC CASSPERASGSYNEQFF
. TRBJ2-7 . TRBV18 TGTGCCAGCTCACCACGGCAGGGCGCGGCCTACGAGCAGTACTTC CASSPRQGAAYEQYF
few TRBJ1-5 . TRBV9 TGTGCCAGCAGCGTCTCTCCAGACAGACAGCCCCAGCATTTT CASSVSPDRQPQHF
. TRBJ2-5 TRBD2 TRBV25-1 TGTGCCAGCAGTGAATCCCGCGGGGGGGCAGAGACCCAGTACTTC CASSESRGGAETQYF
. TRBJ2-2 TRBD1 TRBV7-9 TGTGCCAGCAGCGGCTGGGGACAGCCCGAGAGGACCGGGGAGCTGTTTTTT CASSGWGQPERTGELFF
few TRBJ2-5 . TRBV7-2 TGTGCCAGCAGCTTAGATCGAGTCACAGGGCGGACCCAGTACTTC CASSLDRVTGRTQYF
few TRBJ2-3 TRBD1 TRBV5-6 TGTGCCAGCAGCACCCGGACAGGGTCCACAGATACGCAGTATTTT CASSTRTGSTDTQYF
few TRBJ1-2 . TRBV25-1 TGTGCCAGCAGTCCCGACTGGGCCTATGGCTACACCTTC CASSPDWAYGYTF
. TRBJ2-4 . TRBV10-3 TGTGCCATCAGCCCTGGACAGATGGCCAAAAACATTCAGTACTTC CAISPGQMAKNIQYF
. TRBJ1-5 . TRBV15 TGTGCCACCAGCAGAGACCGGGGAGGGGCAACCCTCACGAAGCCCCAGCATTTT CATSRDRGGATLTKPQHF
few TRBJ1-1 . TRBV30 TGTGCCTGGAGTGTGTCAATGAACACTGAAGCTTTCTTT CAWSVSMNTEAFF
. TRBJ2-2 . TRBV5-4 TGTGCCAGCAGCTTGGTTTCGGGCGCGAACACCGGGGAGCTGTTTTTT CASSLVSGANTGELFF
. TRBJ1-6 . TRBV9 TGTGCCAGCAGCGTCGGGGCGGGGGATTTGACACCCCTCCACTTT CASSVGAGDLTPLHF
. TRBJ1-5 . TRBV5-1 TGCGCCAGCAGCTTGGAGGCCGGGGGCAATCAGCCCCAGCATTTT CASSLEAGGNQPQHF
. TRBJ2-7 . TRBV18 TGTGCCAGCTCACCACCGTCCAGGCACTCCTACGAGCAGTACTTC CASSPPSRHSYEQYF
few TRBJ2-3 . TRBV15 TGTGCCACCAGCAGAGCGGGGAGAGGCACAGATACGCAGTATTTT CATSRAGRGTDTQYF
. TRBJ1-4 . TRBV6-5 TGTGCCAGCAGTACGGTGGGCGGAGGGGAAGAAAAACTGTTTTTT CASSTVGGGEEKLFF
few TRBJ1-2 . TRBV19 TGTGCCAGTAGTAATCACAGGCACACCCTGTATGGCTACACCTTC CASSNHRHTLYGYTF
few TRBJ2-1 . TRBV6-5 TGTGCCAGCAGTCAGACAGTTACAGGGAACAATGAGCAGTTCTTC CASSQTVTGNNEQFF
. TRBJ2-3 . TRBV30 TGTGCCTCCCCCGGCCCGTCCTCCTCAGATACGCAGTATTTT CASPGPSSSDTQYF
few TRBJ1-3 . TRBV7-7 TGTGCTAGCAGCTCCGGGACGGCCATTGGAAACACCATATATTTT CASSSGTAIGNTIYF
few TRBJ2-5 TRBD2 TRBV7-9 TGTGCCAGCAGCTTAAGCTCCGGGGGGGAGACCCAGTACTTC CASSLSSGGETQYF
few TRBJ1-1 . TRBV18 TGTGCCAGCTCACCACGGGTCGGGGTGAACACTGAAGCTTTCTTT CASSPRVGVNTEAFF
. TRBJ2-1 TRBD2 TRBV19 TGTGCCAGTAGTAGAGGGGGACTAGCGGCACACACCGATGAGCAGTTCTTC CASSRGGLAAHTDEQFF
. TRBJ1-2 . TRBV4-1 TGCGCCAGCAGCACCCGACAGGAGGGGTTAAATGGCTACACCTTC CASSTRQEGLNGYTF
. TRBJ1-1 . TRBV29-1 TGCAGCGTTGGAGGGTCCTTAACATCGGTGGACACTGAAGCTTTCTTT CSVGGSLTSVDTEAFF